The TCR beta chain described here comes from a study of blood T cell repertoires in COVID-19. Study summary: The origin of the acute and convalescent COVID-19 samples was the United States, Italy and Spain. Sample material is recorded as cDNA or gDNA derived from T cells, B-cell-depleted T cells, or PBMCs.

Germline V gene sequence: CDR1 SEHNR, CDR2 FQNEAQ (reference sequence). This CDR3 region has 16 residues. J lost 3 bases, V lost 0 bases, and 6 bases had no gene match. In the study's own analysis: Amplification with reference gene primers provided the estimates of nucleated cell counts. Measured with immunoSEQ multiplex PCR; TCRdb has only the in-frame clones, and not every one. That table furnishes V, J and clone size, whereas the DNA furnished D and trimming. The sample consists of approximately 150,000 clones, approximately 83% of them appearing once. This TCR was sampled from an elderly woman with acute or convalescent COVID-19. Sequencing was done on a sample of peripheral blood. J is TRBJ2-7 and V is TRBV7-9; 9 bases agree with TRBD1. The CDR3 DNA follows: TGTGCCAGCAGCTTAGCTTCGGGACAGGGTTACTACGAGCAGTACTTC. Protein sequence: CASSLASGQGYYEQYF.